Here is one T cell receptor beta chain with its context. The data derive from a study of cytomegalovirus exposure and HLA in healthy donors. The PCR employed 60 Vbeta primers together with 13 Jbeta primers. Sequencing used immunoSEQ multiplex PCR; TCRdb keeps in-frame clones, though not all of them. The table for this sample gives tens of thousands of clones. This TCR came from a human donor in good health. Material for sequencing was PBMCs.

CDR3 bases: TGTGCCAGCAGCTTAGATCGGGGGCAGCCCCAGCATTTT. Protein product: CASSLDRGQPQHF. The genes are TRBV7-9 and TRBJ1-5; a weak D match, TRBD1 (5 bases). Germline V gives CDR1 SEHNR, CDR2 FQNEAQ (reference sequence). V dropped 1 base and J dropped 7 bases, with 8 bases sitting between them. This CDR3 has 13 amino acids.